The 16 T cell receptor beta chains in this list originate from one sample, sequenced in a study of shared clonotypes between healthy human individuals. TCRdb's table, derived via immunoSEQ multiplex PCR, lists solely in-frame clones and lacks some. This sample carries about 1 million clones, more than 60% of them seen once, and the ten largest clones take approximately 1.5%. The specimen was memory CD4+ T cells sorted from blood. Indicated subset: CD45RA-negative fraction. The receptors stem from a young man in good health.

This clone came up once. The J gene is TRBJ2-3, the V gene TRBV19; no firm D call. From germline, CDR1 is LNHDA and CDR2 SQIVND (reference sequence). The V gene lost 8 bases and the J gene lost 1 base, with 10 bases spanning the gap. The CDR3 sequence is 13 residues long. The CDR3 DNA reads TGTGCCAGTTCCCTCCGGGGCACAGATACGCAGTATTTT. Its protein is CASSLRGTDTQYF.

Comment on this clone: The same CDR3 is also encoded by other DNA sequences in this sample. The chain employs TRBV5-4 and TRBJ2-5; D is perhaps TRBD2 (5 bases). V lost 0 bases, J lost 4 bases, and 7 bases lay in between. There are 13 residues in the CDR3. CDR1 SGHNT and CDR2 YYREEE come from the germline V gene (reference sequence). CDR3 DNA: TGTGCCAGCAGCTTGGGGGAGAGAGAGACCCAGTACTTC. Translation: CASSLGERETQYF.

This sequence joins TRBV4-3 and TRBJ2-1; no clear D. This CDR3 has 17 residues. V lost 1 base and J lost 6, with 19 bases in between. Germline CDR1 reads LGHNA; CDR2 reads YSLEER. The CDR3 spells CASSQGVAPTMGNEQFF. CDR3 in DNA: TGCGCCAGCAGCCAAGGGGTCGCGCCAACGATGGGCAATGAGCAGTTCTTC.

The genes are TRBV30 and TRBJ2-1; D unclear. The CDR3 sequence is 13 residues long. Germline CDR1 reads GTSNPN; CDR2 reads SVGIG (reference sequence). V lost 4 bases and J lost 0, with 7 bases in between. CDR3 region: CAWTGISYNEQFF. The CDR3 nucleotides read TGTGCCTGGACTGGCATCTCCTACAATGAGCAGTTCTTC.

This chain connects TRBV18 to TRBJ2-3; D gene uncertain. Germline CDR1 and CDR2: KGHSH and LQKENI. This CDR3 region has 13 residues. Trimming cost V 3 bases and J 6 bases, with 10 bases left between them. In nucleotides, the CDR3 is TGTGCCAGCTCACCGTTAGCAGCTGATACGCAGTATTTT. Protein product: CASSPLAADTQYF. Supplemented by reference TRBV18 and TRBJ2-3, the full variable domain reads NAGVMQNPRHLVRRRGQEARLRCSPMKGHSHVYWYRQLPEEGLKFMVYLQKENIIDESGMPKERFSAEFPKEGPSILRIQQVVRGDSAAYFCASSPLAADTQYFGPGTRLTVL.

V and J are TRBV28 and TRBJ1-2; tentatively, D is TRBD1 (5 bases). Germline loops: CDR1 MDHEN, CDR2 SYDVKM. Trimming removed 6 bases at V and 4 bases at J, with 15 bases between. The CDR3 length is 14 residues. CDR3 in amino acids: CASSQLGAFYGYTF. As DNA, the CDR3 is TGTGCCAGCAGCCAACTAGGGGCTTTCTATGGCTACACCTTC.

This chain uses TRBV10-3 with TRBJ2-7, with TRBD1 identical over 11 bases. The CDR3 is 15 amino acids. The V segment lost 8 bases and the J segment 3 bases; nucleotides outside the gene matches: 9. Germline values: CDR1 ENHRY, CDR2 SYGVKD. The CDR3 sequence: CAIHTGQGAVYEQYF. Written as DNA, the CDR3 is TGTGCCATCCATACCGGACAGGGGGCGGTCTACGAGCAGTACTTC.

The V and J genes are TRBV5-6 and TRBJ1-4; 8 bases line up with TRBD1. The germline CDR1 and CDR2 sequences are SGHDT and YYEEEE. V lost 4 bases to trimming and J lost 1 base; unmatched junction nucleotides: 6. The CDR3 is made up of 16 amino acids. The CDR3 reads CASSEYRGETNEKLFF. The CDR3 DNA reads TGTGCCAGCAGCGAATACAGGGGGGAAACTAATGAAAAACTGTTTTTT.

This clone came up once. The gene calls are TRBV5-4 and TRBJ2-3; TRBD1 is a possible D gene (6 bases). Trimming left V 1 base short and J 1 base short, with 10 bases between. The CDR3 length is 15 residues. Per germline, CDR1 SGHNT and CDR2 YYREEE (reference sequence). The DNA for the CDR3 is TGTGCCAGCAGCTTGACAGGGCAGGGCACAGATACGCAGTATTTT. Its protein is CASSLTGQGTDTQYF.

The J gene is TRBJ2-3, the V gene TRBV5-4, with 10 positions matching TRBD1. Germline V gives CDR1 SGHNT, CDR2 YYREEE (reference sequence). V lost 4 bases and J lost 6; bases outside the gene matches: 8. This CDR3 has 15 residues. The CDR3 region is CASSVTGGAGDTQYF. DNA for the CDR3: TGTGCCAGCAGCGTGACAGGGGGCGCGGGGGATACGCAGTATTTT.

Here the CDR3 reads CASRTGGESSYEQYF. As DNA, the CDR3 is TGTGCCAGCAGAACAGGGGGGGAAAGCTCCTACGAGCAGTACTTC. This chain links TRBV9 with TRBJ2-7; TRBD1 might be the D (8 bases). Germline CDR1 and CDR2: SGDLS and YYNGEE. The V gene lost 5 bases and the J gene lost 0 bases, with 15 bases spanning the gap. The CDR3 extends over 15 amino acids.

The CDR3 loop is CASVLQGFNGYTF. The CDR3 coding sequence is TGTGCCAGCGTTTTACAGGGGTTCAATGGCTACACCTTC. This chain uses TRBV28 with TRBJ1-2, with TRBD1 matching over 7 bases. The CDR3 runs 13 residues. Per the germline V gene, CDR1 is MDHEN and CDR2 is SYDVKM. Trimming cost V 8 bases and J 6 bases; bases outside gene matches: 9.

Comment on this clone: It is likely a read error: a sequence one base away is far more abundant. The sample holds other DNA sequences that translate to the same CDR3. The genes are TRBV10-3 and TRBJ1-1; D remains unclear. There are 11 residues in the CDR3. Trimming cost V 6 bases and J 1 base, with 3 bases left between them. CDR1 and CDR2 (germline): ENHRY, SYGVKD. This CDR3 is CAIRENTEAFF. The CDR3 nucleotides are TGTGCCATCAGAGAGAACACTGAAGCTTTCTTT.

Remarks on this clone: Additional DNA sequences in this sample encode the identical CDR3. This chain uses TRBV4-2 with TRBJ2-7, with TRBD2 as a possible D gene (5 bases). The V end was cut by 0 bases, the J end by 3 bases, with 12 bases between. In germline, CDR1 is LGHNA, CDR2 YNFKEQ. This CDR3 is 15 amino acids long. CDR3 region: CASSQDLRGSYEQYF. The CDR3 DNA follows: TGTGCCAGCAGCCAAGACCTTCGGGGAAGCTACGAGCAGTACTTC.

In DNA, the CDR3 is TGTGCCAGCAGTGAAGGAGAGCGGGGGGCGGAGACCCAGTACTTC. This encodes CASSEGERGAETQYF. This chain links TRBV2 with TRBJ2-5; 9 bases line up with TRBD2. The CDR3 is made up of 15 amino acids. The V gene end was trimmed by 1 base and the J gene end by 5 bases; junction bases not matched to a gene: 5. Germline V gives CDR1 SNHLY, CDR2 FYNNEI. The variable domain in full, with the rest retrieved from reference TRBV2 and TRBJ2-5, is EPEVTQTPSHQVTQMGQEVILRCVPISNHLYFYWYRQILGQKVEFLVSFYNNEISEKSEIFDDQFSVERPDGSNFTLKIRSTKLEDSAMYFCASSEGERGAETQYFGPGTRLLVL.

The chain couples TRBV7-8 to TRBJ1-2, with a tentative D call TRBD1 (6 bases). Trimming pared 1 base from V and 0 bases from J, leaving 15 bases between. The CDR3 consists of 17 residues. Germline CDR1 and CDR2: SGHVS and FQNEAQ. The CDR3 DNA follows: TGTGCCAGCAGCTTAGTGAGAAGGGGGTTTGCTAACTATGGCTACACCTTC. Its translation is CASSLVRRGFANYGYTF.